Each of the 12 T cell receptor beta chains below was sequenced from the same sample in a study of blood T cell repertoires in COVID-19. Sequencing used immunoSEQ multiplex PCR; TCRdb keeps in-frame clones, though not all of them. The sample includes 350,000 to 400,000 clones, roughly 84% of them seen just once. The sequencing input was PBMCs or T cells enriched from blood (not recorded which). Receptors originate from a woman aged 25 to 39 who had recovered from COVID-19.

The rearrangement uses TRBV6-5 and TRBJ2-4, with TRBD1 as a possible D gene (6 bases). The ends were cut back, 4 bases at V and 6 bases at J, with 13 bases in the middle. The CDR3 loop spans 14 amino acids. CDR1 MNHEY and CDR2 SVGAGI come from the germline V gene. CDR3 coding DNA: TGTGCCAGCAGTTCCCCCCAGGGGCTAAACATTCAGTACTTC. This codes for CASSSPQGLNIQYF.

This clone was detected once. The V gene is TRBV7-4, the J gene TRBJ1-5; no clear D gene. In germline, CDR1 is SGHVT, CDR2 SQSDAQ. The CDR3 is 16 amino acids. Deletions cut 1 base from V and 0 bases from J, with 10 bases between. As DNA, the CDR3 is TGTGCCAGCAGCTTAGTTTGCAGATATAGCAATCAGCCCCAGCATTTT. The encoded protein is CASSLVCRYSNQPQHF.

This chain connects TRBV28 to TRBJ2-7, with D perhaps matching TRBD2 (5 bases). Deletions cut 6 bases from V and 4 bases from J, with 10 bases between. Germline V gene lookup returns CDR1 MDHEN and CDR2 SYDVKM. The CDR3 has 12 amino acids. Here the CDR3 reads CASRTRVYEQYF. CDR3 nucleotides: TGTGCCAGCAGAACGAGGGTTTACGAGCAGTACTTC. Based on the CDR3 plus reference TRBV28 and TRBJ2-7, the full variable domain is DVKVTQSSRYLVKRTGEKVFLECVQDMDHENMFWYRQDPGLGLRLIYFSYDVKMKEKGDIPEGYSVSREKKERFSLILESASTNQTSMYLCASRTRVYEQYFGPGTRLTVT.

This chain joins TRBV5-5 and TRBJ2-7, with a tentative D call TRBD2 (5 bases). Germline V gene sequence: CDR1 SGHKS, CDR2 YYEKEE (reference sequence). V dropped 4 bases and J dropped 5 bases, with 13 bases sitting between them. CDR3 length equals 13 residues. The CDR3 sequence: CASSPIFGNEQYF. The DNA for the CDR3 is TGTGCCAGCAGCCCAATCTTCGGGAACGAGCAGTACTTC.

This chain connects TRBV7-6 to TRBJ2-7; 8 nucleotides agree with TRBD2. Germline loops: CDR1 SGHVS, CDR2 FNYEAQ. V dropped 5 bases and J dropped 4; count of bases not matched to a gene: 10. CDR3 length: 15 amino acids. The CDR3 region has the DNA TGTGCCAGCAGCCCGGGGGGGACTAGTGGGTACGAGCAGTACTTC. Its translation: CASSPGGTSGYEQYF.

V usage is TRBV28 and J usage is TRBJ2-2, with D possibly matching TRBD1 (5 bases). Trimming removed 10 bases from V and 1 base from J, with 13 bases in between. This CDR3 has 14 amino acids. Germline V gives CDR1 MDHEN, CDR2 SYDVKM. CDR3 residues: CATLGAGNTGELFF. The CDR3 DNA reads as TGTGCCACCCTAGGGGCAGGGAACACCGGGGAGCTGTTTTTT.

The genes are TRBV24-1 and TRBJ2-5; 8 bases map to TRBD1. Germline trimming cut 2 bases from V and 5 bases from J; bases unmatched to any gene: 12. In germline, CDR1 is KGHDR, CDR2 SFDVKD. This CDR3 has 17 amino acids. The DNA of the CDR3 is TGTGCCACCAGTGATTCCACCTCCAGGGGGCTAGGGGAGACCCAGTACTTC. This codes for CATSDSTSRGLGETQYF.

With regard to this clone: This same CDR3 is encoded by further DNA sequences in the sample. CDR3 sequence reads: CASSLGTGSYEQYF. In DNA form, the CDR3 reads TGTGCCAGCAGTTTGGGGACAGGCTCCTACGAGCAGTACTTC. The gene calls are TRBV27 and TRBJ2-7, with TRBD1 identical over 8 bases. The CDR3 is made up of 14 amino acids. Germline V gene sequence: CDR1 MNHEY, CDR2 SMNVEV (reference sequence). Trimming at V came to 3 bases and at J to 0 bases, leaving 1 base not matched to a gene.

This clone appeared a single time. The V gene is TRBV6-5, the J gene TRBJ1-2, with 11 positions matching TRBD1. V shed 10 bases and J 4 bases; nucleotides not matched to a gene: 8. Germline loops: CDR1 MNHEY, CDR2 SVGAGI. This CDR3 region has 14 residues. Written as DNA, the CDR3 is TGTGCCATAAAGGGGACAGGGGGAGGCTATGGCTACACCTTC. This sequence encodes CAIKGTGGGYGYTF.

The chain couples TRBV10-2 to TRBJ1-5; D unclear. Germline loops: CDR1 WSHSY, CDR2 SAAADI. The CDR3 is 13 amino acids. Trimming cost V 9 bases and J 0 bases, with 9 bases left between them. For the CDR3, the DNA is TGCGCCAGTGGGAGCTATAGCAATCAGCCCCAGCATTTT. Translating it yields CASGSYSNQPQHF.

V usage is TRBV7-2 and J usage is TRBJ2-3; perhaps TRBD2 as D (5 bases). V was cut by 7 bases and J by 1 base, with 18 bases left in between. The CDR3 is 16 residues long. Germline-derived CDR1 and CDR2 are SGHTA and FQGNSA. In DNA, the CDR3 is TGTGCCAGCATCCCCCCTCGGACTGATGGCACAGATACGCAGTATTTT. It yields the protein CASIPPRTDGTDTQYF. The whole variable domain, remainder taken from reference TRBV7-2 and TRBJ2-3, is GAGVSQSPSNKVTEKGKDVELRCDPISGHTALYWYRQSLGQGLEFLIYFQGNSAPDKSGLPSDRFSAERTGGSVSTLTIQRTQQEDSAVYLCASIPPRTDGTDTQYFGPGTRLTVL.

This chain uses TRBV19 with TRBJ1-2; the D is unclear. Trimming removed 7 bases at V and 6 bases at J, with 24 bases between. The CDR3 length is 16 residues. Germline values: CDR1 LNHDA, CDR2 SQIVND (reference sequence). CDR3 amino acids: CASTHSTGSVWNGYTF. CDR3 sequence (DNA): TGTGCCAGTACCCACTCAACGGGGTCTGTGTGGAATGGCTACACCTTC. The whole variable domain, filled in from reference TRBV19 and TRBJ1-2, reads DGGITQSPKYLFRKEGQNVTLSCEQNLNHDAMYWYRQDPGQGLRLIYYSQIVNDFQKGDIAEGYSVSREKKESFPLTVTSAQKNPTAFYLCASTHSTGSVWNGYTFGSGTRLTVV.